The sequence of this T cell receptor beta chain was determined in a study of T cell repertoires in cytomegalovirus infection. Whole-study context: Recently identified HLA-C-restricted CMV epitopes were among the peptides used. Public TCR beta signatures marked donors with CMV infection and the matching HLA. Findings of the study overall: Clonotypes of TCR beta that were HLA-C-restricted and CMV-specific dominated the ex vivo response.

TCRdb used MiXCR to reprocess the reads, holding one entry per CDR3 protein. Of more than 85,000 distinct CDR3 sequences listed, 29% are singletons. The V segment lost 3 bases and the J segment 4 bases; nucleotides outside the gene matches: 8. Germline assignment: CDR1 KGHSH and CDR2 LQKENI. This CDR3 has 15 amino acids. This clonotype was found once. Its specificity is not known. The receptor was isolated from a human donor in good health (CMV status not recorded). Some clones in this sample may be carry-over from other donors' samples. The gene calls are TRBV18 and TRBJ1-2; 7 nucleotides agree with TRBD1. Source: CD8+ T cells from cultured PBMCs, taken from culture after CMV antigen stimulation. The DNA of the CDR3 is TGTGCCAGCTCACCTGGAAGCTCAGGGGGCTATGGCTACACCTTC. Translated, it gives CASSPGSSGGYGYTF.